This T cell receptor beta chain was documented in a study of pediatric ulcerative colitis. The V gene lost 2 bases and the J gene lost 2 bases, with 10 bases spanning the gap. Germline CDR1 is MNHNY and CDR2 is SVGAGI (reference sequence). The CDR3 runs 14 residues. Sequencing was performed with immunoSEQ multiplex PCR; in TCRdb, only in-frame clones are kept and a portion is missing. Of roughly 60,000 clones in the sample, over 70% are singletons; the top ten hold over 1.3%. Sequencing was done on a sample of blood. This chain joins TRBV6-6 and TRBJ2-7; D is unclear. The receptor comes from a boy aged 10-17 years who was a control in a study of pediatric ulcerative colitis. The CDR3 coding sequence is TGTGCCAGCAGTTACACCACAGATGCCTACGAGCAGTACTTC. Its translation is CASSYTTDAYEQYF.